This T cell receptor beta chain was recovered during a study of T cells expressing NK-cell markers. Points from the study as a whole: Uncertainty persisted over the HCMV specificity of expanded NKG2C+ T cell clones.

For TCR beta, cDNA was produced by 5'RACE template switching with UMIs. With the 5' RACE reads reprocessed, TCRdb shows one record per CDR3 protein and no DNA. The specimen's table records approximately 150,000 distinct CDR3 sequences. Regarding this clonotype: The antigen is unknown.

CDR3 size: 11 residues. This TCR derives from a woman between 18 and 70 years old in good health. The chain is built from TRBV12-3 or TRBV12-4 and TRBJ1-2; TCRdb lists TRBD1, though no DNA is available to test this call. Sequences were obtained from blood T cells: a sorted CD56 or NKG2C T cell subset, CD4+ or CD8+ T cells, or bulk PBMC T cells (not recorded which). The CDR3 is CASSDSLPYTF.